The sequence of this T cell receptor beta chain was determined in a study of blood T cell repertoires in COVID-19. Overall study context: The analysed material was cDNA or gDNA that came from T cells, B-cell-depleted T cells, or PBMCs.

Repertoires were generated with immunoSEQ multiplex PCR, while TCRdb's copy carries only in-frame clones and drops some. Among roughly 220,000 clones listed, roughly 89% were seen once. The CDR3 runs to 17 residues. The ends lost 3 bases at V and 2 bases at J; junction bases unmatched: 8. CDR1 LNHDA and CDR2 SQIVND come from the germline V gene (reference sequence). Recovered status in Cohort 3 required two negative PCRs, clearance, or symptom resolution. J is TRBJ1-5 and V is TRBV19; 9 bases map to TRBD1. The sequencing sample was made of PBMCs or T cells enriched from blood (not recorded which). The sequence was obtained from a woman between 35 and 50 years old who had recovered from COVID-19. The CDR3 bases are TGTGCCAGTAGTATTACGGGACAGGGATGGGGCAATCAGCCCCAGCATTTT. Residues: CASSITGQGWGNQPQHF.